The entry that follows covers one T cell receptor beta chain sequence. Sequenced by immunoSEQ multiplex PCR; TCRdb stores in-frame clones only, minus some. The sample holds 80,000 to 100,000 clones, over 60% seen once. The entry originates in a study of blood T cell repertoires in COVID-19. Study summary: Acute-phase and convalescent COVID-19 samples originated in the United States, Italy and Spain.

The CDR3 is 17 amino acids. V gene TRBV21-1 combines with J gene TRBJ2-5; TRBD2 is taken as the D call from the table, unchecked against the DNA. TRBV21-1 is termed a pseudogene. The TCR originated in a man in his forties or fifties who had recovered from COVID-19. The sample comprised peripheral blood. CDR3 amino acids: CASSRGSGRALLETQYF. CDR3 in DNA: TGTGCCAGCAGCAGGGGTAGCGGGAGGGCCCTGCTAGAGACCCAGTACTTC.